This TCR beta chain was identified during a study of patients and donors after allogeneic stem cell transplantation. Via MiXCR, TCRdb re-called the RT-PCR reads, giving one row per CDR3 protein. This sample has over 150,000 distinct CDR3 sequences, with 30% found just once. This CDR3 spans 15 amino acids. Trimming left V 4 bases short and J 5 bases short, with 15 bases between. This clonotype was detected a few times. Sequencing used blood, either unsorted or a sorted T cell fraction (not recorded which). The chain is built from TRBV12-3 or TRBV12-4 and TRBJ1-5, with D hard to call. The sequence derives from a human donor who was either an allogeneic HSCT recipient or a stem cell or donor lymphocyte infusion donor (not recorded which). It is not recorded whose cells these are; they may come from a transplant donor. The CDR3 coding sequence is TGTGCCAGCAGTTCCGAGGAGGAGAGGTATCAGCCCCAGCATTTT. Its translation: CASSSEEERYQPQHF.